This T cell receptor (beta chain) came from a study of neurological immune-mediated disorders. With 10-nucleotide random UMIs included, cDNA was synthesized by 5'RACE. Every sequencing run produced over 160 million TCR-beta sequences that came from 15-18 subjects. One entry per CDR3 protein, called by TCRdb with MiXCR from the 5' RACE reads. The sample has tens of thousands of distinct CDR3 sequences; more than 9.5% are singletons. There are many counts of this clonotype. Its antigen is still unknown. The study, taken as a whole, reports: There were no CDR3 amino acid sequences shared by expanded clones across subjects, a result suggesting private repertoires in all groups.

PBMCs stored at -80 C, numbering 2 million, were the origin of the unsorted libraries. The specimen was PBMCs. This clonotype originated in a woman aged 55-75 years with HTLV-1-associated myelopathy (HAM/TSP).

In DNA, the CDR3 is TGTGCCAGCAGCGGCGGGCTAGCGGGAGGGCTGAGAGAGACCCAGTACTTC. Translation gives CASSGGLAGGLRETQYF. This chain connects TRBV5-5 to TRBJ2-5, with TRBD2 matching 12 bases. Trimming at V came to 4 bases and at J to 4 bases, leaving 11 bases not matched to a gene. CDR3 length: 17 residues. Germline values: CDR1 SGHKS, CDR2 YYEKEE (reference sequence).